Listed below are T cell receptor beta chains from one sample, sequenced in a study of blood T cell repertoires in COVID-19. Profiled with immunoSEQ multiplex PCR; TCRdb holds only in-frame clones, not every one. The sample records approximately 170,000 clones, 80% to 85% being singletons. Source material: PBMCs or T cells enriched from blood (not recorded which). The receptor source for this set is a woman between 50 and 59 years old who had recovered from COVID-19. The CDR3 runs from the conserved cysteine through the conserved F or W. Each record gives: D gene, clone size, J gene, V gene, CDR3 protein, CDR3 DNA. The D gene is left open where the match is weak. Size values are once, few and many counts, or a class for expanded clones, and some rows have none.

D gene: NA; clone size: NA; J gene: TRBJ1-2; V gene: TRBV14; CDR3 protein: CASSQELAARGMGGYTF; CDR3 DNA: TGTGCCAGCAGCCAAGAGCTAGCGGCCAGGGGAATGGGGGGCTACACCTTC
D gene: NA; clone size: once; J gene: TRBJ2-1; V gene: TRBV9; CDR3 protein: CASSAAGTTYNEQFF; CDR3 DNA: TGTGCCAGCAGCGCCGCTGGGACAACCTACAATGAGCAGTTCTTC
D gene: TRBD1; clone size: NA; J gene: TRBJ2-5; V gene: TRBV11-3; CDR3 protein: CASSHTGAGETQYF; CDR3 DNA: TGTGCCAGCAGCCATACAGGGGCAGGAGAGACCCAGTACTTC
D gene: TRBD2; clone size: NA; J gene: TRBJ2-7; V gene: TRBV25-1; CDR3 protein: CASSETYGGREYEQYF; CDR3 DNA: TGTGCCAGCAGTGAAACATATGGCGGGAGGGAGTACGAGCAGTACTTC
D gene: TRBD2; clone size: NA; J gene: TRBJ2-5; V gene: TRBV27; CDR3 protein: CASSFLPGLAGGREETQYF; CDR3 DNA: TGTGCCAGCAGTTTCCTACCGGGACTAGCGGGAGGCCGGGAGGAGACCCAGTACTTC
D gene: NA; clone size: NA; J gene: TRBJ1-2; V gene: TRBV5-4; CDR3 protein: CASSLELPSGYTF; CDR3 DNA: TGTGCCAGCAGCTTGGAACTTCCCTCTGGCTACACCTTC
D gene: TRBD2; clone size: once; J gene: TRBJ2-7; V gene: TRBV7-8; CDR3 protein: CASRPPAGVGSYEQYF; CDR3 DNA: TGTGCCAGCAGGCCCCCAGCGGGAGTAGGCTCCTACGAGCAGTACTTC
D gene: NA; clone size: NA; J gene: TRBJ2-7; V gene: TRBV7-2; CDR3 protein: CASSLALGGPQYF; CDR3 DNA: TGTGCCAGCAGCTTGGCACTCGGGGGACCCCAGTACTTC
D gene: NA; clone size: NA; J gene: TRBJ2-5; V gene: TRBV7-2; CDR3 protein: CASSSAGGFVETQYF; CDR3 DNA: TGTGCCAGCAGCTCCGCGGGTGGGTTCGTGGAGACCCAGTACTTC
D gene: NA; clone size: NA; J gene: TRBJ1-1; V gene: TRBV7-2; CDR3 protein: CASSSMVGGLNTEAFF; CDR3 DNA: TGTGCCAGCAGCTCTATGGTCGGGGGTTTGAACACTGAAGCTTTCTTT
D gene: NA; clone size: NA; J gene: TRBJ1-1; V gene: TRBV6-2/TRBV6-3; CDR3 protein: CASSFRGNTEAFF; CDR3 DNA: TGTGCCAGCAGTTTCCGAGGGAACACTGAAGCTTTCTTT
D gene: TRBD1; clone size: NA; J gene: TRBJ2-3; V gene: TRBV9; CDR3 protein: CASSVAEGQVDTQYF; CDR3 DNA: TGTGCCAGCAGCGTAGCAGAAGGACAGGTAGATACGCAGTATTTT
D gene: NA; clone size: NA; J gene: TRBJ1-3; V gene: TRBV18; CDR3 protein: CASSESYSGNTIYF; CDR3 DNA: TGTGCCAGCTCCGAATCCTACTCTGGAAACACCATATATTTT
D gene: NA; clone size: NA; J gene: TRBJ2-1; V gene: TRBV18; CDR3 protein: CASSPRSGSSSYNEQFF; CDR3 DNA: TGTGCCAGCTCACCACGGAGTGGCAGCAGCTCCTACAATGAGCAGTTCTTC
D gene: NA; clone size: NA; J gene: TRBJ2-7; V gene: TRBV25-1; CDR3 protein: CASSEWTEGSEQYF; CDR3 DNA: TGTGCCAGCAGTGAATGGACGGAGGGTAGCGAGCAGTACTTC
D gene: NA; clone size: NA; J gene: TRBJ1-5; V gene: TRBV11-2; CDR3 protein: CASSLDRGAGNQPQHF; CDR3 DNA: TGTGCCAGCAGCTTAGACCGGGGGGCTGGGAATCAGCCCCAGCATTTT
D gene: NA; clone size: once; J gene: TRBJ2-2; V gene: TRBV7-3; CDR3 protein: CASSLRRDSGELFF; CDR3 DNA: TGTGCCAGCAGCTTGCGCAGGGACTCCGGGGAGCTGTTTTTT
D gene: NA; clone size: NA; J gene: TRBJ2-4; V gene: TRBV3-1/TRBV3-2; CDR3 protein: CASSQETLAKNIQYF; CDR3 DNA: TGTGCCAGCAGCCAAGAGACACTAGCCAAAAACATTCAGTACTTC
D gene: NA; clone size: NA; J gene: TRBJ2-7; V gene: TRBV6-5; CDR3 protein: CAARAYEQYF; CDR3 DNA: TGTGCCGCCCGGGCCTACGAGCAGTACTTC
D gene: NA; clone size: NA; J gene: TRBJ2-6; V gene: TRBV6-1; CDR3 protein: CASSEDPLLGANVLTF; CDR3 DNA: TGTGCCAGCAGTGAAGATCCTCTCCTTGGGGCCAACGTCCTGACTTTC
D gene: NA; clone size: NA; J gene: TRBJ1-2; V gene: TRBV5-1; CDR3 protein: CASSLGGTSNYGYTF; CDR3 DNA: TGCGCCAGCAGCTTGGGGGGGACAAGCAACTATGGCTACACCTTC
D gene: NA; clone size: few; J gene: TRBJ1-3; V gene: TRBV6-2/TRBV6-3; CDR3 protein: CASSPRGGARGNTIYF; CDR3 DNA: TGTGCCAGCAGCCCCCGAGGCGGGGCCCGTGGAAACACCATATATTTT
D gene: TRBD1; clone size: NA; J gene: TRBJ1-4; V gene: TRBV3-1/TRBV3-2; CDR3 protein: CASSQATGKNEKLFF; CDR3 DNA: TGTGCCAGCAGCCAAGCGACAGGGAAAAACGAAAAACTGTTTTTT
D gene: NA; clone size: NA; J gene: TRBJ2-7; V gene: TRBV3-1/TRBV3-2; CDR3 protein: CAAGTGAYEQYF; CDR3 DNA: TGTGCCGCCGGGACGGGAGCCTACGAGCAGTACTTC
D gene: TRBD1; clone size: NA; J gene: TRBJ1-1; V gene: TRBV10-3; CDR3 protein: CAISEGGGGITEAFF; CDR3 DNA: TGTGCCATCAGTGAAGGAGGAGGGGGCATCACTGAAGCTTTCTTT
D gene: TRBD1; clone size: NA; J gene: TRBJ1-4; V gene: TRBV2; CDR3 protein: CASRGQGAGEKLFF; CDR3 DNA: TGTGCCAGCAGAGGACAGGGGGCTGGAGAAAAACTGTTTTTT
D gene: NA; clone size: NA; J gene: TRBJ2-3; V gene: TRBV2; CDR3 protein: CASTLLEAGAGDTQYF; CDR3 DNA: TGTGCCAGCACGTTGTTAGAGGCAGGGGCGGGAGATACGCAGTATTTT
D gene: NA; clone size: once; J gene: TRBJ1-1; V gene: TRBV5-4; CDR3 protein: CASSLAKKGRTEAFF; CDR3 DNA: TGTGCCAGCAGCTTGGCAAAAAAGGGGCGGACTGAAGCTTTCTTT
D gene: NA; clone size: NA; J gene: TRBJ1-3; V gene: TRBV19; CDR3 protein: CASSNQGQAGNTIYF; CDR3 DNA: TGTGCCAGTAGTAACCAGGGGCAGGCTGGAAACACCATATATTTT
D gene: NA; clone size: NA; J gene: TRBJ1-1; V gene: TRBV28; CDR3 protein: CASSVLMEGTEAFF; CDR3 DNA: TGTGCCAGCAGTGTACTCATGGAGGGCACTGAAGCTTTCTTT
D gene: TRBD2; clone size: NA; J gene: TRBJ2-1; V gene: TRBV28; CDR3 protein: CASSSGGGNNEQFF; CDR3 DNA: TGTGCCAGCAGTTCGGGGGGAGGGAACAATGAGCAGTTCTTC
D gene: TRBD2; clone size: NA; J gene: TRBJ2-1; V gene: TRBV9; CDR3 protein: CASSERTSGNNEQFF; CDR3 DNA: TGTGCCAGCAGCGAAAGGACTAGCGGGAACAATGAGCAGTTCTTC
D gene: NA; clone size: NA; J gene: TRBJ2-5; V gene: TRBV28; CDR3 protein: CASSLGASYGQETQYF; CDR3 DNA: TGTGCCAGCAGTCTGGGGGCTAGTTATGGACAAGAGACCCAGTACTTC
D gene: TRBD1; clone size: once; J gene: TRBJ1-2; V gene: TRBV28; CDR3 protein: CASSGRQGAHSF; CDR3 DNA: TGTGCCAGCAGCGGTCGGCAGGGGGCGCATTCCTTC
D gene: TRBD2; clone size: NA; J gene: TRBJ2-1; V gene: TRBV15; CDR3 protein: CATRPAGGGIAYNEQFF; CDR3 DNA: TGTGCCACCCGACCAGCGGGGGGGGGTATAGCCTACAATGAGCAGTTCTTC
D gene: TRBD2; clone size: NA; J gene: TRBJ2-5; V gene: TRBV9; CDR3 protein: CASSVGLAGTPGQETQYF; CDR3 DNA: TGTGCCAGCAGCGTCGGCCTAGCGGGAACTCCCGGCCAAGAGACCCAGTACTTC
D gene: TRBD1; clone size: few; J gene: TRBJ2-7; V gene: TRBV2; CDR3 protein: CASSEGTVDYEQYF; CDR3 DNA: TGTGCCAGCAGTGAGGGGACAGTCGACTACGAGCAGTACTTC
D gene: TRBD1; clone size: NA; J gene: TRBJ1-4; V gene: TRBV9; CDR3 protein: CASSVGTGGEKLFF; CDR3 DNA: TGTGCCAGCAGCGTAGGGACAGGGGGCGAAAAACTGTTTTTT
D gene: TRBD1; clone size: NA; J gene: TRBJ2-2; V gene: TRBV4-3; CDR3 protein: CASSQETGVTGELFF; CDR3 DNA: TGCGCCAGCAGCCAAGAGACAGGGGTCACCGGGGAGCTGTTTTTT
D gene: NA; clone size: NA; J gene: TRBJ1-4; V gene: TRBV3-1/TRBV3-2; CDR3 protein: CASSQDPSVVTTNEKLFF; CDR3 DNA: TGTGCCAGCAGCCAAGACCCCTCGGTTGTCACAACTAATGAAAAACTGTTTTTT
D gene: TRBD2; clone size: NA; J gene: TRBJ2-3; V gene: TRBV5-1; CDR3 protein: CASSRTTSGTDTQYF; CDR3 DNA: TGCGCCAGCAGCCGGACGACTAGCGGCACAGATACGCAGTATTTT
D gene: NA; clone size: NA; J gene: TRBJ1-3; V gene: TRBV29-1; CDR3 protein: CSVRIRRAGNTIYF; CDR3 DNA: TGCAGCGTTCGAATTCGCAGGGCTGGAAACACCATATATTTT
D gene: TRBD2; clone size: NA; J gene: TRBJ2-1; V gene: TRBV15; CDR3 protein: CATSRDRLAGGHEQFF; CDR3 DNA: TGTGCCACCAGCAGAGATCGACTAGCGGGGGGGCATGAGCAGTTCTTC
D gene: TRBD2; clone size: NA; J gene: TRBJ2-1; V gene: TRBV4-3; CDR3 protein: CASSQDGLAGASSYNEQFF; CDR3 DNA: TGCGCCAGCAGCCAAGATGGCCTAGCGGGTGCCTCGTCCTACAATGAGCAGTTCTTC
D gene: NA; clone size: NA; J gene: TRBJ1-1; V gene: TRBV7-2; CDR3 protein: CASSYGMGTEAFF; CDR3 DNA: TGTGCCAGCAGCTACGGGATGGGGACTGAAGCTTTCTTT
D gene: TRBD2; clone size: NA; J gene: TRBJ2-4; V gene: TRBV3-1/TRBV3-2; CDR3 protein: CASSQSGTEHKNIQYF; CDR3 DNA: TGTGCCAGCAGCCAAAGCGGGACCGAACACAAAAACATTCAGTACTTC
D gene: TRBD1; clone size: NA; J gene: TRBJ2-7; V gene: TRBV20-1; CDR3 protein: CSASQDRDRNSYEQYF; CDR3 DNA: TGCAGTGCTAGTCAAGACCGGGACAGGAACTCTTACGAGCAGTACTTC
D gene: NA; clone size: NA; J gene: TRBJ1-2; V gene: TRBV27; CDR3 protein: CASSFTGNYGYTF; CDR3 DNA: TGTGCCAGCAGTTTCACAGGGAACTATGGCTACACCTTC
D gene: TRBD1; clone size: NA; J gene: TRBJ1-5; V gene: TRBV6-5; CDR3 protein: CATGTDSNQPQHF; CDR3 DNA: TGTGCCACCGGGACAGATAGCAATCAGCCCCAGCATTTT
D gene: TRBD2; clone size: NA; J gene: TRBJ2-2; V gene: TRBV28; CDR3 protein: CASRKLAGMSNTGELFF; CDR3 DNA: TGTGCCAGCCGAAAACTAGCGGGTATGTCGAACACCGGGGAGCTGTTTTTT
D gene: NA; clone size: once; J gene: TRBJ2-7; V gene: TRBV18; CDR3 protein: CASSTEYGFHEQYF; CDR3 DNA: TGTGCCAGCTCAACAGAGTATGGTTTCCACGAGCAGTACTTC
D gene: TRBD1; clone size: NA; J gene: TRBJ1-1; V gene: TRBV7-9; CDR3 protein: CASSLGGTVGTEAFF; CDR3 DNA: TGTGCCAGCAGCTTAGGGGGGACAGTGGGCACTGAAGCTTTCTTT
D gene: TRBD1; clone size: NA; J gene: TRBJ2-2; V gene: TRBV2; CDR3 protein: CASSEAIQGAGELFF; CDR3 DNA: TGTGCCAGCAGTGAAGCGATCCAGGGGGCCGGGGAGCTGTTTTTT